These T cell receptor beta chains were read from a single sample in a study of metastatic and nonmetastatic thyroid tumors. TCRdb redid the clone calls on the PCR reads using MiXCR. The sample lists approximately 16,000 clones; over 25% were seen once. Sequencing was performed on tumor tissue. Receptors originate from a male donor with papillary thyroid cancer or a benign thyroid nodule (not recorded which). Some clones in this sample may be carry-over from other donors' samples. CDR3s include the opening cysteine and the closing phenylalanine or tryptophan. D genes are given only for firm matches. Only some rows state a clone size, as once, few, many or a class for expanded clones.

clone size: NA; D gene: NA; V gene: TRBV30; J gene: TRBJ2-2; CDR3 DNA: TGTGCCTGGAGTGGGCCGGAGGCAGGGGTAGCCGGGGAGCTGTTTTTT; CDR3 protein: CAWSGPEAGVAGELFF
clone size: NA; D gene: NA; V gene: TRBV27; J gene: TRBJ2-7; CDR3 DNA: TGTGCCAGCAGCTGGACAGATACCTACGAGCAGTACTTC; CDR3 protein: CASSWTDTYEQYF
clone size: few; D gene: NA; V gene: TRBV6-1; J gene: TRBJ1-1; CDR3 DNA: TGTGCCAGCAGTAAGGGGGGTGGTGGAACTGAAGCTTTCTTT; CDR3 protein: CASSKGGGGTEAFF
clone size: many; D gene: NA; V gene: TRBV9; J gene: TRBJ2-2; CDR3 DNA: TGTGCCAGCAGCATTAGTCTCCGGGGAGTTGCCGGGGAGCTGTTTTTT; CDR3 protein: CASSISLRGVAGELFF
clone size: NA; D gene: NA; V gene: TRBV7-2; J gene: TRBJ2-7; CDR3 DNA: TGTGCCAGCAGCTTACGCCGACTAGAGGGGGCCTACGAGCAGTACTTC; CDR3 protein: CASSLRRLEGAYEQYF
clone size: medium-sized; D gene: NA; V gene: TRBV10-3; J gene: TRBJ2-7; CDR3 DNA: TGTGCCATCAGTGAGTCGAGAGTCAGCTACGAGCAGTACTTC; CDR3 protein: CAISESRVSYEQYF
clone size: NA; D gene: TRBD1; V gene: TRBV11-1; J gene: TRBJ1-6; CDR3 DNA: TGTGCCAGCATCAACGGCAGGGGGCCTTATAATCCACCCCTCCACTTT; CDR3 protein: CASINGRGPYNPPLHF
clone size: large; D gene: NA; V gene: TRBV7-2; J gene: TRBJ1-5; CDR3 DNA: TGTGCCAGCAGCTCCCACCGGGATCAGCCCCAGCATTTT; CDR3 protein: CASSSHRDQPQHF
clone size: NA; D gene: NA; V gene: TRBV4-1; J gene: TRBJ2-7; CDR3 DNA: TGCGCCAGCAGCCAAGATAGGAGACTGTTCTACGAGCAGTACTTC; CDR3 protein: CASSQDRRLFYEQYF
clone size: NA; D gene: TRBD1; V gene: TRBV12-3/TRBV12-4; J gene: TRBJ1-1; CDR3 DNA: TGTGCCAGCCACGAATCCGGACAGGGGAACACTGAAGCTTTCTTT; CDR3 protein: CASHESGQGNTEAFF
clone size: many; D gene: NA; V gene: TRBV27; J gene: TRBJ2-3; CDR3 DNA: TGTGCCAGTAAGACCCTAATAGGCACAGATACGCAGTATTTT; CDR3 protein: CASKTLIGTDTQYF
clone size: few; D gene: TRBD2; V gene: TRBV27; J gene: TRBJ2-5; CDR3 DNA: TGTGCCAGCAGTACCCGACTAGCGGGACCCCTCCAAGAGACCCAGTACTTC; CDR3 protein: CASSTRLAGPLQETQYF
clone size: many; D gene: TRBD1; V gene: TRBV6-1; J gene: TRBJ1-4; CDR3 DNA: TGTGCCAACAGTTCCGACAGGGGGGGGCTGGAAAAACTGTTTTTT; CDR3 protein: CANSSDRGGLEKLFF